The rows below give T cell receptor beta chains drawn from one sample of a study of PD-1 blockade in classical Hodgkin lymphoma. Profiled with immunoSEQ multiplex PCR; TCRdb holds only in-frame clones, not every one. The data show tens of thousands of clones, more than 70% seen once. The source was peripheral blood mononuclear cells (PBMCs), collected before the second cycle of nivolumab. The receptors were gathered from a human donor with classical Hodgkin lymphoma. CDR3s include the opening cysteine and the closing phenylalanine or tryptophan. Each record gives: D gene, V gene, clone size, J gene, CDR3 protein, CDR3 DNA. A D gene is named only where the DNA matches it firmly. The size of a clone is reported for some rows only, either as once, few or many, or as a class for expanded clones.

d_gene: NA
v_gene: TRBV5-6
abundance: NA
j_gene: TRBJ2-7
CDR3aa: CASSFGRGYEQYF
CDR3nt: TGTGCCAGCAGCTTCGGCAGAGGCTACGAGCAGTACTTC

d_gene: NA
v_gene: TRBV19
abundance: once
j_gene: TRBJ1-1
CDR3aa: CASSPRTENTEAFF
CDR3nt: TGTGCCAGTAGTCCCCGGACGGAAAACACTGAAGCTTTCTTT

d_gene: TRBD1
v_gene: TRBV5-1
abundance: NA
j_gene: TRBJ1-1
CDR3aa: CASGRETGGNTEAFF
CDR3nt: TGCGCCAGCGGCCGGGAGACAGGGGGTAACACTGAAGCTTTCTTT

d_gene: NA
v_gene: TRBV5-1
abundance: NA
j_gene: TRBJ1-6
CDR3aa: CASSLAVGGFSPPLHF
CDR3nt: TGCGCCAGCAGCTTGGCCGTCGGGGGGTTCAGTCCACCCCTCCACTTT

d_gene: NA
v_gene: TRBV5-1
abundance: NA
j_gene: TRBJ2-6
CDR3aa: CASSFEPGANVLTF
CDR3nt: TGCGCCAGCAGCTTCGAACCTGGGGCCAACGTCCTGACTTTC

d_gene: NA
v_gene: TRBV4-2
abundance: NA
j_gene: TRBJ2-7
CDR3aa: CASSQAREQYF
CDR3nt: TGTGCCAGCAGCCAAGCCCGCGAGCAGTACTTC

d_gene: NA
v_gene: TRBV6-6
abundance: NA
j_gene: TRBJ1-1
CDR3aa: CASSDQFPSGEAFF
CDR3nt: TGTGCCAGCAGTGACCAATTTCCCTCCGGTGAAGCTTTCTTT

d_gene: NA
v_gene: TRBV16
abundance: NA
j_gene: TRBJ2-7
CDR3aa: CASSQGVGVYEQYF
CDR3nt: TGTGCCAGCAGCCAAGGGGTTGGGGTCTACGAGCAGTACTTC

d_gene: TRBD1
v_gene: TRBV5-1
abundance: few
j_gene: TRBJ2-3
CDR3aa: CASSSQTGTDTQYF
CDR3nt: TGCGCCAGCAGTTCACAGACAGGGACAGATACGCAGTATTTT

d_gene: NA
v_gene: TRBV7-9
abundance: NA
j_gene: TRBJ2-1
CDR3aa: CASSSKTILRGNEQFF
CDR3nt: TGTGCCAGCAGCTCCAAAACGATCCTGAGGGGCAATGAGCAGTTCTTC

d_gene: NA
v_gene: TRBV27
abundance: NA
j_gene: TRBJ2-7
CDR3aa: CASSLQATYYEQYF
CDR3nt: TGTGCCAGCAGTCTCCAGGCTACGTACTACGAGCAGTACTTC

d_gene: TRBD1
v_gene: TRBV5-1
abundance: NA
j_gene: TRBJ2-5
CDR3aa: CASRATGGQETQYF
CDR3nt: TGCGCCAGCAGGGCAACAGGGGGCCAAGAGACCCAGTACTTC

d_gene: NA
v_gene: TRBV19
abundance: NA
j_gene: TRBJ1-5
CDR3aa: CASSISPRDDYYQPQHF
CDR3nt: TGTGCCAGTAGTATCTCCCCCCGGGACGATTATTATCAGCCCCAGCATTTT

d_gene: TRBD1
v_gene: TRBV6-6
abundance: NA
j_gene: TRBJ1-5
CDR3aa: CASRAQGTMNQPQHF
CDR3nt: TGTGCCAGCAGGGCACAGGGGACGATGAATCAGCCCCAGCATTTT

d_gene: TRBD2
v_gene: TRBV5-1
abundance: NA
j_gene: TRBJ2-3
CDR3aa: CASSLTSGSTDTQYF
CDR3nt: TGCGCCAGCAGCCTCACTAGCGGGAGCACAGATACGCAGTATTTT

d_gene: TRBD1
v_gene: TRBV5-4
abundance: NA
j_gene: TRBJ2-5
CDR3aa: CASSRQGWETQYF
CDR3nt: TGTGCCAGCAGCCGACAGGGCTGGGAGACCCAGTACTTC

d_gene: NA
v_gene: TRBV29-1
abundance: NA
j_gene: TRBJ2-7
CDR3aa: CSVAGISYEQYF
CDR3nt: TGCAGCGTTGCAGGGATCTCCTACGAGCAGTACTTC

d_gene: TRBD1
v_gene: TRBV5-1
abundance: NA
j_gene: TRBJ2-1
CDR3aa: CASSMTGGAQNEQFF
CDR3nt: TGCGCCAGCAGCATGACAGGGGGCGCTCAAAATGAGCAGTTCTTC

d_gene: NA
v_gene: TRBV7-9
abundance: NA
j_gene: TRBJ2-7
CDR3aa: CASQREQGSYEQYF
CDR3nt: TGTGCCAGCCAACGCGAGCAGGGATCCTACGAGCAGTACTTC

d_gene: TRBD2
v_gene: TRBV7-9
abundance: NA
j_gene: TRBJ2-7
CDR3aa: CASSFLSGSGGISSYEQYF
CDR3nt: TGTGCCAGCAGCTTCCTATCGGGTAGCGGGGGAATAAGCTCCTACGAGCAGTACTTC